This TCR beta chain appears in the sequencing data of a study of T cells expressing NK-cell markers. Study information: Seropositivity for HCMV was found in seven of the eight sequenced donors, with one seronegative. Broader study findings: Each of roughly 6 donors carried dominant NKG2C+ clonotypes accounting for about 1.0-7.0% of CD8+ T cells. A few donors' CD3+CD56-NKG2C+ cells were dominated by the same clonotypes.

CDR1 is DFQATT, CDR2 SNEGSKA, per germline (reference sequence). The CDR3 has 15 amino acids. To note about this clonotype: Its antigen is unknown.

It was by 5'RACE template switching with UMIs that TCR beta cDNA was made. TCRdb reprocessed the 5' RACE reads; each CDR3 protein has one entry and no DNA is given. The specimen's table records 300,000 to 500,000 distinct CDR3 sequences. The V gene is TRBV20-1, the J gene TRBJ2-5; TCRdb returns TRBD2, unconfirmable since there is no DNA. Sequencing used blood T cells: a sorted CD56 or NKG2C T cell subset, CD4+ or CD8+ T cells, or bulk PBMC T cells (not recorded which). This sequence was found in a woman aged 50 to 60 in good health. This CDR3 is CSASLAGSFQETQYF.